The T cell receptor beta chain described here comes from a study of blood T cell repertoires in COVID-19. The count of this clone is one. In the source study's methods: Estimation of nucleated cell counts was performed using reference gene primer amplification. The protocol was immunoSEQ multiplex PCR, while the TCRdb copy is restricted to in-frame clones and leaves out a portion. Clonal size and the V and J genes are those of that table, whereas D and trimming came from the DNA. The sample holds some 170,000 clones, 75% to 85% seen once. Germline V CDR1 and CDR2: SGHNT, YYREEE (reference sequence). V was clipped by 4 bases and J by 4 bases, with 11 bases between them. The CDR3 sequence is 13 residues long. Participant-reported clinical history was the basis for cohort assignment. Before being deemed recovered, Cohort 3 donors had two negative PCRs, clearance, or symptom resolution.

This TCR was recovered from a man aged 50 or older who had recovered from COVID-19. The sample was PBMCs or T cells enriched from blood (not recorded which). V and J are TRBV5-4 and TRBJ1-2; D ambiguous. This CDR3 is CASSPQLSYGYTF. CDR3 DNA: TGTGCCAGCAGCCCCCAACTCTCCTATGGCTACACCTTC.